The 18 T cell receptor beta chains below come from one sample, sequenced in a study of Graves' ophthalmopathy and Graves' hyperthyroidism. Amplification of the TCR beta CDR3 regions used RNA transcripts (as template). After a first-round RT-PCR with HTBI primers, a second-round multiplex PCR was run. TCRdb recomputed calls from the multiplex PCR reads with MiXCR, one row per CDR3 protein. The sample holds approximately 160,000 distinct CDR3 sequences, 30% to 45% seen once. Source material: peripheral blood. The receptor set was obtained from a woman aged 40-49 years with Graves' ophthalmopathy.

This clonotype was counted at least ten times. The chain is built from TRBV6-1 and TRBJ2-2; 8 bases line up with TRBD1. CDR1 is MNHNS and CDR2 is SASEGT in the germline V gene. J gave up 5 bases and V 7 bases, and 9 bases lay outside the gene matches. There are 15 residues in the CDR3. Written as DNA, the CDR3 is TGTGCCAGCAACCCTCGGGACAGGCAAACCGGGGAGCTGTTTTTT. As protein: CASNPRDRQTGELFF.

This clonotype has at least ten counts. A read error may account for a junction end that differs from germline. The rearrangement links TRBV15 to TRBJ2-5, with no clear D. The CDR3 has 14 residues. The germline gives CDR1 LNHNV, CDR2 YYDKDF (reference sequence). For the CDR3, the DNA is TGTGCCACCAGCAGAGAAAGAAGGGAAGAGATCCAGTACTTC. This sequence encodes CATSRERREEIQYF. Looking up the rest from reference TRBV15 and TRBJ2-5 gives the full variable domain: DAMVIQNPRYQVTQFGKPVTLSCSQTLNHNVMYWYQQKSSQAPKLLFHYYDKDFNNEADTPDNFQSRRPNTSFCFLDIRSPGLGDTAMYLCATSRERREEIQYFGPGTRLLVL.

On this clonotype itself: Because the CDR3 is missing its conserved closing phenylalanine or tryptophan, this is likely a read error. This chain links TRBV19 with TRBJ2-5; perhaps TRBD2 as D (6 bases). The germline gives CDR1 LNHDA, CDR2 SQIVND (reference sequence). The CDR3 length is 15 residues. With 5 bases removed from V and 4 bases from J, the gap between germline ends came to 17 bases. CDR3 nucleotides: TGTGCCAGTAGTGAGGCGGGGCTGAGGGGAGAGACCCAGTACCTC. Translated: CASSEAGLRGETQYL.

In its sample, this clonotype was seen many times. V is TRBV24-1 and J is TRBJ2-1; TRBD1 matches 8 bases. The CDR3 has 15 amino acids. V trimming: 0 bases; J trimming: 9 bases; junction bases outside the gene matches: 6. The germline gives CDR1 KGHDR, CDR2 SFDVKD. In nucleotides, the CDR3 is TGTGCCACCAGTGATTTGAGGACAGGGTCGGCTGAGCAGTTCTTC. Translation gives CATSDLRTGSAEQFF.

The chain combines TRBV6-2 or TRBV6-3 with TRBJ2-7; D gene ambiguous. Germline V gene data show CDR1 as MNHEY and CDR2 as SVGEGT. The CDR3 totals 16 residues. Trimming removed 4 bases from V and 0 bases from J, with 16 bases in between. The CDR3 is CASSLLFGSYSYEQYF. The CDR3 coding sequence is TGTGCCAGCAGTTTGTTGTTTGGCTCATACTCCTACGAGCAGTACTTC.

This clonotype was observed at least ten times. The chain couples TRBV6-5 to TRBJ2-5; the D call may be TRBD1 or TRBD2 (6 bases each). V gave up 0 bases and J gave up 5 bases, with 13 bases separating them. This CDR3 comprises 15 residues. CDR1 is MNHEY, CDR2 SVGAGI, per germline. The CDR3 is CASSYSVGGRETQYF. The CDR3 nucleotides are TGTGCCAGCAGTTACTCTGTTGGGGGGCGGGAGACCCAGTACTTC.

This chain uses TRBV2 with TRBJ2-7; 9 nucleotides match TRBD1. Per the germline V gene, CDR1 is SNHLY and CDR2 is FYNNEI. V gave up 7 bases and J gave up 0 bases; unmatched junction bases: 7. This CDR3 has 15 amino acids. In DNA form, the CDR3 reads TGTGCCAGCAAGGGGGACAGGGTGAGCTCCTACGAGCAGTACTTC. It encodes CASKGDRVSSYEQYF. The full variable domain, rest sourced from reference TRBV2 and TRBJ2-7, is EPEVTQTPSHQVTQMGQEVILRCVPISNHLYFYWYRQILGQKVEFLVSFYNNEISEKSEIFDDQFSVERPDGSNFTLKIRSTKLEDSAMYFCASKGDRVSSYEQYFGPGTRLTVT.

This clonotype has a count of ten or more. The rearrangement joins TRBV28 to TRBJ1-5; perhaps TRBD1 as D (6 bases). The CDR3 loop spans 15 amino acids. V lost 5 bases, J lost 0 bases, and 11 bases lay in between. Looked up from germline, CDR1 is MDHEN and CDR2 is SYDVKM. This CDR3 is CASSPRGASNQPQHF. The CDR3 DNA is TGTGCCAGCAGTCCCCGGGGGGCTAGCAATCAGCCCCAGCATTTT.

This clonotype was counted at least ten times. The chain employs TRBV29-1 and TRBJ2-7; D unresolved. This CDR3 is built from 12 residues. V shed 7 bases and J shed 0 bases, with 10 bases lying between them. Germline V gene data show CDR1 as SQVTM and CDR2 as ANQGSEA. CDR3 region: CSAGSSSYEQYF. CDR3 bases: TGCAGCGCTGGGTCCAGCTCCTACGAGCAGTACTTC.

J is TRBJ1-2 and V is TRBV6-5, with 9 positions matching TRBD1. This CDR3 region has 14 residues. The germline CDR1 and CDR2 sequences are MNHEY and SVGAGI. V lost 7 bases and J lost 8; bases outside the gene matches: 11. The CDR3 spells CASKFGTGIEGYTF. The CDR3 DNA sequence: TGTGCCAGCAAGTTCGGGACAGGGATTGAGGGCTACACCTTC.

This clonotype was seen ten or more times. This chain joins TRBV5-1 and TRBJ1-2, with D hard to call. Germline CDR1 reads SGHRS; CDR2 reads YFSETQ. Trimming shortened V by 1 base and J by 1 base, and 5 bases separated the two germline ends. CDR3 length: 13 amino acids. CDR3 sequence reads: CASSLSRNYGYTF. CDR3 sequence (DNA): TGCGCCAGCAGCTTGTCCCGTAACTATGGCTACACCTTC.

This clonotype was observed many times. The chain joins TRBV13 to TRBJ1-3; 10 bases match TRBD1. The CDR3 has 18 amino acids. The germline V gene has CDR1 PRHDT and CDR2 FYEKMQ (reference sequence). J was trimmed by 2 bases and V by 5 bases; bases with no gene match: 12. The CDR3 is CASSKGQGFSAAGNTIYF. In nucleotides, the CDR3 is TGTGCCAGCAGCAAGGGACAGGGGTTTTCCGCTGCTGGAAACACCATATATTTT.

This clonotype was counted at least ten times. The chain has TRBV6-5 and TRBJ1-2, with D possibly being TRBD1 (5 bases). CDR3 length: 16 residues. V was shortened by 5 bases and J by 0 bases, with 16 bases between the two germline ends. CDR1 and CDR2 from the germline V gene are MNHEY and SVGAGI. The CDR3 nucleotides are TGTGCCAGCAGTCTAAACCGGGACGCCTCTAACTATGGCTACACCTTC. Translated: CASSLNRDASNYGYTF.

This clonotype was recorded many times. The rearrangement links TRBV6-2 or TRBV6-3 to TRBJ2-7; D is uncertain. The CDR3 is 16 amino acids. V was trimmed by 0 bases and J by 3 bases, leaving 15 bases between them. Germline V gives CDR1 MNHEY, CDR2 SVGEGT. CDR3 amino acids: CASSYSSVAGDYEQYF. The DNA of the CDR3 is TGTGCCAGCAGTTACTCGTCGGTAGCCGGCGACTACGAGCAGTACTTC.

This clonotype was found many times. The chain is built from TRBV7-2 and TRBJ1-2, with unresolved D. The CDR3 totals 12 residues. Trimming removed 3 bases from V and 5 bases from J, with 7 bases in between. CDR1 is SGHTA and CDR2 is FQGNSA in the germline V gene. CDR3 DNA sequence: TGTGCCAGCAGCTTCCTAGGGTATGGCTACACCTTC. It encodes CASSFLGYGYTF.

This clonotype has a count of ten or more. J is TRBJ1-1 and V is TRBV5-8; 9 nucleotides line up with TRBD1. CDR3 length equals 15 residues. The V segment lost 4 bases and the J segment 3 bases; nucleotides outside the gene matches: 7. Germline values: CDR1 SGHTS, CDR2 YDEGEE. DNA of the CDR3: TGTGCCAGCAGCGAAGGGACAGGGAGGGACACTGAAGCTTTCTTT. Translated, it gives CASSEGTGRDTEAFF.

The CDR3 coding sequence is TGTGCCAGCAGACCGGACAGGGACGGCTACACCTTC. This encodes CASRPDRDGYTF. The V call is TRBV2, the J call TRBJ1-2, with 8 bases identical to TRBD1. Per germline, CDR1 SNHLY and CDR2 FYNNEI. J was trimmed by 8 bases and V by 6 bases; bases with no gene match: 5. The CDR3 extends over 12 amino acids. Looking up the rest from reference TRBV2 and TRBJ1-2 gives the full variable domain: EPEVTQTPSHQVTQMGQEVILRCVPISNHLYFYWYRQILGQKVEFLVSFYNNEISEKSEIFDDQFSVERPDGSNFTLKIRSTKLEDSAMYFCASRPDRDGYTFGSGTRLTVV.

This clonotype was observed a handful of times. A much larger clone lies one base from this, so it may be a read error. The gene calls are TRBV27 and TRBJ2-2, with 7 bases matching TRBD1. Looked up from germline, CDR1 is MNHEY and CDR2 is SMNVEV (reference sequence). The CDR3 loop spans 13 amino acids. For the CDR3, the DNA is TGTGCCAGCAGGTTTGAGGGGGCCGGGGAGCTGGTTTTT. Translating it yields CASRFEGAGELVF.